This passage covers 12 T cell receptor beta chains from one sample sequenced in a study of blood T cell repertoires in COVID-19. Measured with immunoSEQ multiplex PCR; TCRdb has only the in-frame clones, and not every one. Altogether 190,000 or so clones are present, 80% to 90% being singletons, with the ten largest covering approximately 0.93%. Sequenced sample: peripheral blood. The receptors were sampled from a woman younger than 35 who had recovered from COVID-19.

The chain combines TRBV3-1 (or the pseudogene TRBV3-2) with TRBJ1-1; 11 bases map to TRBD1. Unmatched junction bases numbered 12, after V lost 1 base and J lost 2 bases. CDR1 LGHDT and CDR2 YNNKEL come from the germline V gene (reference sequence). This CDR3 has 19 amino acids. The CDR3 here is CASSQAGLRDRGVNTEAFF. The CDR3 bases are TGTGCCAGCAGCCAAGCGGGCCTCCGGGACAGGGGGGTAAACACTGAAGCTTTCTTT.

This clone was seen just once. The chain couples TRBV5-1 to TRBJ1-2, with a weak D call TRBD1 (5 bases). The CDR3 covers 15 residues. The V and J ends lost 4 bases and 2 bases respectively, with 15 bases between them. CDR1 and CDR2 (germline): SGHRS, YFSETQ. CDR3 in DNA: TGCGCCAGCAGCCCCGACGCGGGACCGAACTATGGCTACACCTTC. Protein sequence: CASSPDAGPNYGYTF.

The gene calls are TRBV4-3 and TRBJ2-1; 9 nucleotides match TRBD2. Germline values: CDR1 LGHNA, CDR2 YSLEER. V was pared by 0 bases and J by 5 bases, with 11 bases of the junction left unmatched. The CDR3 is 18 amino acids. The CDR3 protein is CASSQDRTSGWGHNEQFF. CDR3 in DNA: TGCGCCAGCAGCCAAGATAGAACTAGCGGGTGGGGACACAATGAGCAGTTCTTC.

The genes are TRBV6-5 and TRBJ2-1, with D possibly being TRBD1 (5 bases). Germline V gene lookup returns CDR1 MNHEY and CDR2 SVGAGI. V was pared by 2 bases and J by 4 bases, with 9 bases between. The CDR3 runs 14 residues. The CDR3: CASSYGDSYNEQFF. As DNA, the CDR3 is TGTGCCAGCAGTTACGGAGACAGTTACAATGAGCAGTTCTTC.

The chain links TRBV19 to TRBJ1-1; perhaps TRBD1 as D (5 bases). V lost 6 bases to trimming and J lost 1 base, with 15 bases between them. The CDR3 has 15 amino acids. Germline CDR1 LNHDA, CDR2 SQIVND (reference sequence). The CDR3 protein is CASRPWEGPNTEAFF. CDR3 in DNA: TGTGCCAGTAGGCCGTGGGAGGGACCGAACACTGAAGCTTTCTTT.

The chain combines TRBV6-2 or TRBV6-3 with TRBJ2-7; 7 nucleotides match TRBD1. There are 14 residues in the CDR3. The trim removed 2 bases at V and 2 bases at J, leaving 3 bases unmatched. Germline loops: CDR1 MNHEY, CDR2 SVGEGT. CDR3 residues: CASSYRTGAYEQYV. CDR3 in DNA: TGTGCCAGCAGTTACCGAACAGGGGCCTACGAGCAGTACGTC.

The rearrangement uses TRBV7-6 and TRBJ2-5; 12 bases are shared with TRBD2. The CDR3 sequence is 15 residues long. CDR1 and CDR2 from the germline V gene are SGHVS and FNYEAQ. V was clipped by 4 bases and J by 7 bases; unmatched bases: 7. In DNA, the CDR3 is TGTGCCAGCAGCTCCCTAGCGGGAGGGTCACGGACCCAGTACTTC. It yields the protein CASSSLAGGSRTQYF.

The rearrangement joins TRBV2 to TRBJ1-5; perhaps TRBD1 as D (5 bases). The CDR3 extends over 15 amino acids. Per germline, CDR1 SNHLY and CDR2 FYNNEI. Trimming stripped 5 bases from V and 2 bases from J, with 13 bases between. CDR3 loop: CASSLQARGNQPQHF. CDR3 coding DNA: TGTGCCAGCAGTTTACAGGCTAGGGGCAATCAGCCCCAGCATTTT.

The chain recombines TRBV10-3 with TRBJ1-3; D gene ambiguous. Germline-derived CDR1 and CDR2 are ENHRY and SYGVKD. V lost 3 bases and J lost 2, with 8 bases in between. CDR3 length equals 14 residues. The CDR3 here is CAISDFGAGNTIYF. The CDR3 nucleotides read TGTGCCATCAGTGACTTCGGAGCTGGAAACACCATATATTTT.

The chain employs TRBV7-3 and TRBJ1-1, with TRBD1 as a possible D gene (6 bases). The V and J ends lost 5 bases and 3 bases respectively, with 13 bases between them. The V gene's germline CDR1 is SGHTA and CDR2 FQGTGA. The CDR3 totals 14 residues. The DNA for the CDR3 is TGTGCCAGCAGCCTTAATGGACAGCACACTGAAGCTTTCTTT. As protein: CASSLNGQHTEAFF.

The chain uses TRBV29-1 and TRBJ2-4, with a weak D call TRBD1 (5 bases). CDR1 is SQVTM and CDR2 is ANQGSEA in the germline V gene. With 6 bases removed from V and 1 base from J, the gap between germline ends came to 13 bases. The CDR3 contains 14 residues. Written as DNA, the CDR3 is TGCAGCGTGGCAGGGTCCTGGGCCAAAAACATTCAGTACTTC. Translation: CSVAGSWAKNIQYF.

This sequence joins TRBV6-7 and TRBJ2-2; D is perhaps TRBD1 (6 bases). TRBV6-7 is recorded as an ORF, its role being uncertain. This CDR3 contains 19 residues. Between the trimmed V and J ends, which lost 5 bases and 0 bases, there was a span of 22 bases. The CDR3: CASSPDRSTFITNTGELFF. CDR3 bases: TGTGCCAGCAGTCCGGACAGATCCACTTTCATTACGAACACCGGGGAGCTGTTTTTT.